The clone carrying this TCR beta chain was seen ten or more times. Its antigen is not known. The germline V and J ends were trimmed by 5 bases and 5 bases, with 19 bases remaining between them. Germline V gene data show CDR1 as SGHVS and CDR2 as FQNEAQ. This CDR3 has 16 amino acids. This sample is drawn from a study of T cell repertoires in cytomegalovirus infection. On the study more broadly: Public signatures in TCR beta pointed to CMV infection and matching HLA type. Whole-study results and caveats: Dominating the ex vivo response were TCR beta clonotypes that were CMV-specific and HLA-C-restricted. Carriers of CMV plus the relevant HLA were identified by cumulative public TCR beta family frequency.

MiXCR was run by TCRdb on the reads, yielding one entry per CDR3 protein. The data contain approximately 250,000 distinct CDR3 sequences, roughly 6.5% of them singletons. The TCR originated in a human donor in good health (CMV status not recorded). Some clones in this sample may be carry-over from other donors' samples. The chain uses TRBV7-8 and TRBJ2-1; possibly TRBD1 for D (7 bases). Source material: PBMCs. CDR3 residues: CASSGQGGNRNNEQFF. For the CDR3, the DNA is TGTGCCAGCAGCGGCCAGGGGGGTAATAGGAACAATGAGCAGTTCTTC.